This TCR beta chain was recovered during a study of CD4 T cells in relation to SARS-CoV-2 and coronaviruses. About the research overall: A couple of subjects were Hispanic; patients were 8 males and 4 females.

Germline CDR1 and CDR2: SGHTA and FQGNSA. This CDR3 spans 13 amino acids. Only in-frame clones appear in the TCRdb table, and some are missing; sequencing was by immunoSEQ multiplex PCR. The table includes approximately 31,000 clones, around 76% detected once. With respect to this clone: What it recognizes is unknown. One junction end does not reproduce the germline sequence, and a read error may be involved.

Cryopreserved PBMCs were CD4-enriched, then split into naive and memory cells. Roughly 10^5 naive or memory CD4+ cells were cultured with CEF peptides for around eleven days. The J gene is TRBJ2-1, the V gene TRBV7-2; D may correspond to TRBD1 or TRBD2 (5 bases each). This sequence was found in an adult with COVID-19. Sequenced material: memory CD4+ T cells from PBMCs, cultured in vitro. Written as DNA, the CDR3 is TGTGCCAGCAGGTTAGGGACCAACAATGAGCAGTTCTTC. It is translated as CASRLGTNNEQFF.